Listed below are T cell receptor beta chains from one sample, sequenced in a study of T cells in Graves' hyperthyroidism and ophthalmopathy. TCRdb reprocessed the multiplex PCR reads via MiXCR and lists one record per CDR3 protein. The sample consists of over 550,000 distinct CDR3 sequences, around 15% of them appearing once. Input material: blood. These receptors all stem from a woman younger than 35 with Graves' hyperthyroidism. The CDR3 runs from the conserved cysteine through the conserved F or W. A D gene is named only where the DNA matches it firmly. Clone size appears in some rows only: once, few, many, or a class for an expanded clone.

J | size | V | D | DNA | CDR3
TRBJ2-2 | many | TRBV3-1 | NA | TGTGCCAGCAGCCCCTGGCAGACCGGGGAGCTGTTTTTT | CASSPWQTGELFF
TRBJ2-7 | NA | TRBV24-1 | NA | TGTGCCACCAGCGCACCAAATAACCACGAGCAGTACTTC | CATSAPNNHEQYF
TRBJ2-2 | NA | TRBV6-6 | NA | TGTGCCAGCAGTTACGGTACCGACACCGGGGAGCTGTTTTTT | CASSYGTDTGELFF
TRBJ2-2 | once | TRBV4-1 | NA | TGCGCCAGCAGCCAAGTCAGGGTCGCCGGGGAGCTGTTTTTT | CASSQVRVAGELFF
TRBJ2-3 | NA | TRBV6-5 | TRBD1 | TGTGCCAGCAGAGGGGGACAGAGCACAGATACGCAGTATTTT | CASRGGQSTDTQYF
TRBJ1-2 | many | TRBV27 | NA | TGTGCCAGCAGTTCCGCCCACATCCTCGGTGGCTACACCTTC | CASSSAHILGGYTF
TRBJ2-1 | NA | TRBV24-1 | TRBD2 | TGTGCCACCAGTGATGAATTAGCGGGAGTGGAGCAGTTCTTC | CATSDELAGVEQFF
TRBJ1-2 | few | TRBV25-1 | NA | TGTGCCAGCAGTGAACTTGGACAAGAAGCTAACTATGGCTACACCTTC | CASSELGQEANYGYTF
TRBJ2-1 | many | TRBV11-2 | NA | TGTGCCAGCAGCCGCCAAACCGGGTTTCTCAATGAGCAGTTCTTC | CASSRQTGFLNEQFF
TRBJ1-3 | NA | TRBV2 | NA | TGTGCCAGCAGTGAAAGTTGGGGGCACTCTGGAAACACCATATATTTT | CASSESWGHSGNTIYF
TRBJ2-2 | NA | TRBV7-2 | NA | TGTGCCAGCGGAGACAGAGTTCTAACCGGGGAGCTGTTTTTT | CASGDRVLTGELFF
TRBJ2-1 | NA | TRBV14 | TRBD2 | TGTGCCAGCAGCCAAGGTCTGCTTTCGAGCGGGAGGATTGGCTCCTACAATGAGCAGTTCTTC | CASSQGLLSSGRIGSYNEQFF
TRBJ2-7 | many | TRBV29-1 | TRBD1 | TGCAGCGCCCGGACAGGGGCCTACGAGCAGTACTTC | CSARTGAYEQYF
TRBJ1-1 | many | TRBV19 | NA | TGTGCCAGTAGCCAGACAGGCCGAACTGAAGCTTTCTTT | CASSQTGRTEAFF
TRBJ2-1 | many | TRBV28 | NA | TGTGCCAGCGAAGACGGGGTCTACAATGAGCAGTTCTTC | CASEDGVYNEQFF
TRBJ2-1 | NA | TRBV3-1 | TRBD2 | TGTGCCAGCAGCCAACGGGAGGGCGTAAGTGAGCAGTTCTTC | CASSQREGVSEQFF
TRBJ2-7 | few | TRBV28 | TRBD1 | TGTGCCAGCAGTTTCCTACAGGGGACCTCCTACGAGCAGTACTTC | CASSFLQGTSYEQYF
TRBJ2-5 | many | TRBV5-1 | TRBD2 | TGCGCCAGCAGCTTGACTAGCGGGATGGGGGAGACCCAGTACTTC | CASSLTSGMGETQYF
TRBJ2-2 | few | TRBV9 | TRBD2 | TGTGCCAGCAGCCTAGCGGGGGATCACACCGGGGAGCTGTTTTTT | CASSLAGDHTGELFF
TRBJ1-1 | many | TRBV3-1 | TRBD1 | TGTGCCAGCACGGGACAGGGTTCTTGGACTGAAGCTTTCTTT | CASTGQGSWTEAFF
TRBJ2-5 | NA | TRBV4-2 | TRBD2 | TGTGCCAGCAGCCAAGATCTCGGCGCTAGCGGAACTTCCTACTTC | CASSQDLGASGTSYF
TRBJ2-5 | few | TRBV20-1 | TRBD1 | TGCAGTGCTAGAGATCCGGGACAGGGGCGGCAGACCCAGTACTTC | CSARDPGQGRQTQYF
TRBJ1-5 | few | TRBV13 | TRBD1 | TGTGCCAGCAGCGCGGGACAGGGAGGAGGTCAGCCCCAGCATTTT | CASSAGQGGGQPQHF
TRBJ2-5 | NA | TRBV7-6 | TRBD2 | TGTGCCAGCAGCCTCCTTTACCGCGGGGGGGTGGAGACCCAGTACTTC | CASSLLYRGGVETQYF
TRBJ1-1 | NA | TRBV5-4 | NA | TGTGCCAGCAGCTCGGGCACTAACACTGAAGCTTTCTTT | CASSSGTNTEAFF
TRBJ2-5 | NA | TRBV20-1 | TRBD1 | TGCAGTGCTATAAAGACAGGGGGTCGGGAGACCCAGTACTTC | CSAIKTGGRETQYF
TRBJ1-2 | NA | TRBV6-1 | NA | TGTGCCAGCAGGAACCCAGGAAACTATGGCTACACCTTC | CASRNPGNYGYTF
TRBJ2-3 | many | TRBV29-1 | TRBD2 | TGCAGCGTTGGCGGGAGGCTGACAGATACGCAGTATTTT | CSVGGRLTDTQYF
TRBJ1-1 | many | TRBV3-1 | TRBD1 | TGTGCCAGCAGCCGGGGACAGATAAACACTGAAGCTTTCTTT | CASSRGQINTEAFF
TRBJ2-7 | NA | TRBV7-8 | NA | TGTGCCAGCAGCTTAGGGGTAGGGCAGTCCCACGAGCAGTACTTC | CASSLGVGQSHEQYF
TRBJ2-5 | few | TRBV2 | TRBD2 | TGTGCCAGCAACCTCGGGAGACTAGCGGGGGAACAAGAGACCCAGTACTTC | CASNLGRLAGEQETQYF
TRBJ2-1 | few | TRBV3-1 | TRBD2 | TGTGCCAGCAGCCCTTGGACTAGCGGGAGAAAGAATGAGCAGTTCTTC | CASSPWTSGRKNEQFF
TRBJ1-5 | many | TRBV10-3 | NA | TGTGCCATCAGTGAGTCGGATCAGCCCCAGCATTTT | CAISESDQPQHF
TRBJ2-7 | NA | TRBV7-9 | NA | TGTGCCAGCGCTACACTAGTTTACGAGCAGTACTTC | CASATLVYEQYF
TRBJ2-1 | many | TRBV6-1 | TRBD2 | TGTGCCAGCGACCGTAGCGGGAGGGGGGGTGAGCAGTTCTTC | CASDRSGRGGEQFF
TRBJ1-1 | NA | TRBV6-2/TRBV6-3 | NA | TGTGCCAGCAGGGGCCCTTCCATGAACACTGAAGCTTTCTTT | CASRGPSMNTEAFF